Sequencing of this TCR beta chain was carried out in a study of blood T cells in healthy people across ages. The length of the CDR3 is 10 residues. Germline V lookup: CDR1 DFQATT, CDR2 SNEGSKA (reference sequence). The V end was cut by 5 bases, the J end by 3 bases, with 5 bases between. Sample-barcoded 5' priming and a J-beta primer mix drove a second PCR of about 6 to 11 cycles. TCRdb re-analysed the 5' RACE reads in MiXCR, keeping a single row per CDR3 protein. Among approximately 600,000 distinct CDR3 sequences, under 65% were seen once, and the ten largest hold over 30%. This clonotype was sampled from a man aged 55-75 years in good health. The specimen was blood. The chain employs TRBV20-1 and TRBJ2-7; no reliable D call. DNA of the CDR3: TGCAGTGCTTGGGACTACGAGCAGTACTTC. Translating it yields CSAWDYEQYF.